This T cell receptor (beta chain) was found in a study of blood T cell repertoires in COVID-19. Measured with immunoSEQ multiplex PCR; TCRdb has only the in-frame clones, and not every one. This table has about 130,000 clones, 75% to 90% appearing once. Germline CDR1 is LGHNA and CDR2 is YNFKEQ. This CDR3 comprises 16 residues. The J segment lost 0 bases and the V segment lost 2 bases, leaving 4 bases of the junction unmatched. This TCR came from a man in his sixties with COVID-19, enrolled during active disease. J is TRBJ2-3 and V is TRBV4-2; 8 nucleotides match TRBD2. Sequencing was carried out using peripheral blood. The CDR3 nucleotides are TGTGCCAGCAGCCAACTTACTAGCGGTAGCACAGATACGCAGTATTTT. Amino acids: CASSQLTSGSTDTQYF.